One TCR beta chain is described in this entry. The record originates from a study of blood T cell repertoires in COVID-19. Overall study context: Acute and convalescent COVID-19 samples came from the United States, Italy and Spain.

The CDR3 has 14 residues. Trimming left V 2 bases short and J 9 bases short, with 12 bases between. CDR1 is SGDLS, CDR2 YYNGEE, per germline. The authors' processing: Estimation of nucleated cell counts was performed using reference gene primer amplification. Produced via immunoSEQ multiplex PCR; TCRdb's table is partial and in-frame only. Clonal size and the V and J genes are those of that table, whereas D and trimming came from the DNA. The sample gives over 70,000 clones, 77% of which show up once; about 2.1% is in the top ten. The clonotype originates from a man between 65 and 85 years old with COVID-19, enrolled during active disease. The genes are TRBV9 and TRBJ1-6; tentatively, D is TRBD1 (6 bases). The sample comprised peripheral blood. The CDR3 is CASSVGTIGSPLHF. The CDR3 bases are TGTGCCAGCAGCGTGGGGACAATCGGTTCACCCCTCCACTTT.